This TCR beta chain is from a study of blood T cell repertoires in COVID-19. Per the original methods: Amplification of reference gene primers provided the estimated nucleated cell counts. Using immunoSEQ multiplex PCR, the repertoire was profiled, and TCRdb retains in-frame clones only, with some absent. The D gene and trimming were derived from the DNA, and the V and J assignments and clone size from that table. The sample gives about 160,000 clones, just over 90% of which show up once; roughly 2.3% is in the top ten. Germline V gene data show CDR1 as LNHDA and CDR2 as SQIVND (reference sequence). The CDR3 has 15 amino acids. Germline trimming cut 6 bases from V and 1 base from J; bases unmatched to any gene: 5.

The material sequenced was peripheral blood. The receptor's source is a man between 18 and 35 years old with acute or convalescent COVID-19. J is TRBJ1-1 and V is TRBV19; 10 positions match TRBD1. CDR3 bases: TGTGCCAGTAGAGGGGGACAGGGGACGAACACTGAAGCTTTCTTT. Its translation is CASRGGQGTNTEAFF.